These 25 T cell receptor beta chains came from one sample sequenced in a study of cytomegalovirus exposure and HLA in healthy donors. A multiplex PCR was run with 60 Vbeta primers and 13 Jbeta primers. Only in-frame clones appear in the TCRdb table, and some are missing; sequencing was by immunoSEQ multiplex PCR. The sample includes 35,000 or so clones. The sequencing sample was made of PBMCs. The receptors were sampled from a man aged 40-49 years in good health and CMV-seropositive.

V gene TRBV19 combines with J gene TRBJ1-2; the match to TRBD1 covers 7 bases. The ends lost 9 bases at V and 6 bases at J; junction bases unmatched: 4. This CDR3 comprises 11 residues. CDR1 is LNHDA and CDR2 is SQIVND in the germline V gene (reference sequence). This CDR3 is CASQDRDGYTF. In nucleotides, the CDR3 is TGTGCCAGCCAAGACAGGGATGGCTACACCTTC.

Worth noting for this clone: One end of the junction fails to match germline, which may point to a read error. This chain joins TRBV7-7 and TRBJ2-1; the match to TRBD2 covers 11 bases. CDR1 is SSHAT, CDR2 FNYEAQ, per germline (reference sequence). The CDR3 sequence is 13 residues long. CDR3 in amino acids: CASSSTSGSEQFF. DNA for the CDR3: TGTGCTAGCAGCTCAACTAGCGGGAGTGAGCAGTTCTTC.

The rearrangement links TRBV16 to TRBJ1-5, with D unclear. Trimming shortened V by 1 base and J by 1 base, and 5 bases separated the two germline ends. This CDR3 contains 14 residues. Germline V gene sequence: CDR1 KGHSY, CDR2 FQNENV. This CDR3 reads CASSQLASNQPQHF. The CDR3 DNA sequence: TGTGCCAGCAGCCAATTGGCAAGCAATCAGCCCCAGCATTTT.

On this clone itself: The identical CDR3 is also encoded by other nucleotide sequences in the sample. CDR3 in DNA: TGTGCCAGCAGCTTGTCGGGGGTGTTGCTTGGGGAAAAACTGTTTTTT. Translation gives CASSLSGVLLGEKLFF. The chain carries TRBV5-8 and TRBJ1-4, with TRBD1 as a possible D gene (5 bases). V was clipped by 1 base and J by 8 bases, with 18 bases between them. The length of the CDR3 is 16 residues. Germline V CDR1 and CDR2: SGHTS, YDEGEE.

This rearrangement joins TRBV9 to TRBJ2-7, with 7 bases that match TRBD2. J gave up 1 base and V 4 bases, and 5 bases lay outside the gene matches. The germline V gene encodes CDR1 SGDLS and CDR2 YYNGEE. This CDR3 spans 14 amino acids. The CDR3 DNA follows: TGTGCCAGCAGCCCGTCGGGGGGATCCTACGAGCAGTACTTC. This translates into CASSPSGGSYEQYF.

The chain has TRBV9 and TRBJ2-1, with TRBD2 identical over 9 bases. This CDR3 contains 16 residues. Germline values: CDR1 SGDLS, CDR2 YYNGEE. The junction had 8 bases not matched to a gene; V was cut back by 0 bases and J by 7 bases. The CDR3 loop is CASSVGGLAGINEQFF. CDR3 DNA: TGTGCCAGCAGCGTAGGAGGTCTAGCGGGAATTAATGAGCAGTTCTTC.

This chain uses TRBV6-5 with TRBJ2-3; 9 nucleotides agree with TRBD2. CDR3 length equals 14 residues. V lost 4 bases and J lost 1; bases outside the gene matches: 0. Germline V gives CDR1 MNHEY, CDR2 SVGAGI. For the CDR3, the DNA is TGTGCCAGCAGTTGGACTAGCGGCACAGATACGCAGTATTTT. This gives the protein CASSWTSGTDTQYF.

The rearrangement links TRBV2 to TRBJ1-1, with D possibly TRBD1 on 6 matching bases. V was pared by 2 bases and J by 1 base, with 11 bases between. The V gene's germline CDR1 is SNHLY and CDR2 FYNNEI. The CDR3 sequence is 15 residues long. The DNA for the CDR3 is TGTGCCAGCAGTGAATCGGCAGGGGCGAACACTGAAGCTTTCTTT. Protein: CASSESAGANTEAFF.

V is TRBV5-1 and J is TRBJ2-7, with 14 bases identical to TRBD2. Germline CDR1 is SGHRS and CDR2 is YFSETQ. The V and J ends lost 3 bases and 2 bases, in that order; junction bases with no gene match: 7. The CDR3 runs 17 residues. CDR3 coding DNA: TGCGCCAGCAGCTGGGGGACTAGCGGGAGCCCCCCCTACGAGCAGTACTTC. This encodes CASSWGTSGSPPYEQYF.

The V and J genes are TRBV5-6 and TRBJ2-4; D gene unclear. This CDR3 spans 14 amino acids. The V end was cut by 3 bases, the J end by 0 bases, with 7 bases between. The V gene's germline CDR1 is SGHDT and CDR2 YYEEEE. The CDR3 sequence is CASSSQLAKNIQYF. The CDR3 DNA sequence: TGTGCCAGCAGCTCACAGCTAGCCAAAAACATTCAGTACTTC.

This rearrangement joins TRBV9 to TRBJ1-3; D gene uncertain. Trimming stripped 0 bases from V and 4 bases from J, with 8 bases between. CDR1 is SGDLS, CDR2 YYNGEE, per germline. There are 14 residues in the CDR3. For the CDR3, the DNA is TGTGCCAGCAGCGTAGCCCTATCCGGAAACACCATATATTTT. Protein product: CASSVALSGNTIYF.

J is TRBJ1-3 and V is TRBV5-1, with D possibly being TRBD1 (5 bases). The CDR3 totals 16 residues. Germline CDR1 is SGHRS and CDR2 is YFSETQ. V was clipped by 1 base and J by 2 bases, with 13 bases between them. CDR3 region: CASSLMGGFAGNTIYF. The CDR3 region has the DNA TGCGCCAGCAGCTTGATGGGGGGATTCGCTGGAAACACCATATATTTT. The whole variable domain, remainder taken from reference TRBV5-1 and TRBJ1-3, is KAGVTQTPRYLIKTRGQQVTLSCSPISGHRSVSWYQQTPGQGLQFLFEYFSETQRNKGNFPGRFSGRQFSNSRSEMNVSTLELGDSALYLCASSLMGGFAGNTIYFGEGSWLTVV.

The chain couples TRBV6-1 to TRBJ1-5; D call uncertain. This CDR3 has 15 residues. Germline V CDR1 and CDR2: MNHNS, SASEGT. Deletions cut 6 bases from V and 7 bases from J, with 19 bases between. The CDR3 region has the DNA TGTGCCAGCAGCCCTTCTCGAGGGAGCCCCCAGCCCCAGCATTTT. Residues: CASSPSRGSPQPQHF.

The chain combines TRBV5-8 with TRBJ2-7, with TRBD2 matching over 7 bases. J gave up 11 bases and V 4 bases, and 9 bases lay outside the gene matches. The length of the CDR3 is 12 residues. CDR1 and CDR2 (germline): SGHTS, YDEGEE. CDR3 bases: TGTGCCAGCAGCCACCAGGGCGCGGGAGAGTACTTC. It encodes CASSHQGAGEYF.

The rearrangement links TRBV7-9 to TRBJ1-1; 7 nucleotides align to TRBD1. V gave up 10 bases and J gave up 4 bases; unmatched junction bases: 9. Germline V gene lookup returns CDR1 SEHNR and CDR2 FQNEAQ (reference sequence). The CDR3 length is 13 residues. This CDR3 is CAIQNRGGTEAFF. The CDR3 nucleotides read TGTGCCATCCAGAACAGGGGAGGCACTGAAGCTTTCTTT.

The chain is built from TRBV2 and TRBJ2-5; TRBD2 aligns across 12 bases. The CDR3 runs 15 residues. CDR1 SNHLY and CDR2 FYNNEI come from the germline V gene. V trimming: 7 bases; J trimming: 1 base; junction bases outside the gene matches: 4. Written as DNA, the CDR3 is TGTGCCAGCACCCTAGCGGGAGGGCCCCAAGAGACCCAGTACTTC. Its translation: CASTLAGGPQETQYF.

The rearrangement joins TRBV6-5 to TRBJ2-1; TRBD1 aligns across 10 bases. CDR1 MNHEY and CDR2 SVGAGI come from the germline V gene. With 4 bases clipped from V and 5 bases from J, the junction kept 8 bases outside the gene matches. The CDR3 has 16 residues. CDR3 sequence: CASSFLPGQGNNEQFF. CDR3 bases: TGTGCCAGCAGTTTCCTACCGGGACAGGGGAACAATGAGCAGTTCTTC.

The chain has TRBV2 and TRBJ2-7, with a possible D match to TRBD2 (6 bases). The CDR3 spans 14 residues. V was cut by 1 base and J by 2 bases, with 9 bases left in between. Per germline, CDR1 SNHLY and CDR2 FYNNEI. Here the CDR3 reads CASSEGTITYEQYF. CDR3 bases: TGTGCCAGCAGTGAAGGGACTATCACCTACGAGCAGTACTTC. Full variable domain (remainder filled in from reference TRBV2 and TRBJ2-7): EPEVTQTPSHQVTQMGQEVILRCVPISNHLYFYWYRQILGQKVEFLVSFYNNEISEKSEIFDDQFSVERPDGSNFTLKIRSTKLEDSAMYFCASSEGTITYEQYFGPGTRLTVT.

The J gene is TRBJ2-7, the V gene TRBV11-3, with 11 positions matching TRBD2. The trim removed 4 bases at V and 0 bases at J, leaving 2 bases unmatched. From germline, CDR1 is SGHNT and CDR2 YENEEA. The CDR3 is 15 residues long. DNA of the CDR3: TGTGCCAGCAGCTGGACTAGCGGGTTCTCCTACGAGCAGTACTTC. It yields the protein CASSWTSGFSYEQYF.

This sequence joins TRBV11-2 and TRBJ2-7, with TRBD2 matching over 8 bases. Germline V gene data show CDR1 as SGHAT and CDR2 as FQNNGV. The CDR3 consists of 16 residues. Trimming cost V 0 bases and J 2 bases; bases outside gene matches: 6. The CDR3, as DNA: TGTGCCAGCAGCTTAGATGATTGGCGGGGGGCCTACGAGCAGTACTTC. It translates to CASSLDDWRGAYEQYF.

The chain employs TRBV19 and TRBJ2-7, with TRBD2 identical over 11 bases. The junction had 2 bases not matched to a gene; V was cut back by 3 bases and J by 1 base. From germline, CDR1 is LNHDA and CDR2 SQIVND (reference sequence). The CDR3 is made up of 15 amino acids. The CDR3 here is CASSMGTSGSYEQYF. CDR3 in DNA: TGTGCCAGTAGTATGGGGACTAGCGGATCCTACGAGCAGTACTTC.

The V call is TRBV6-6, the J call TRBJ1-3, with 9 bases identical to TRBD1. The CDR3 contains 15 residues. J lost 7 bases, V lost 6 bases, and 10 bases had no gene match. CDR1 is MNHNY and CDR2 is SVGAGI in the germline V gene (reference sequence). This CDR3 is CASSPGQGRRNTIYF. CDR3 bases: TGTGCCAGCAGCCCGGGACAGGGACGGCGGAACACCATATATTTT.

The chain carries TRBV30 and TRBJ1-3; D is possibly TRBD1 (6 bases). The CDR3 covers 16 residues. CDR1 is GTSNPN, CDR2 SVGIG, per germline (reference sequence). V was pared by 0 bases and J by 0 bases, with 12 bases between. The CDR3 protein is CAWSVSRTASGNTIYF. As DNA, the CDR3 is TGTGCCTGGAGTGTGTCGAGGACAGCCTCTGGAAACACCATATATTTT.

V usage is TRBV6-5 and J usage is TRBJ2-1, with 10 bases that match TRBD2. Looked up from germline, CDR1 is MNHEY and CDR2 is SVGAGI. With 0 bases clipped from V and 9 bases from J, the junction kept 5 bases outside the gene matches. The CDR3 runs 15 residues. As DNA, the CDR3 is TGTGCCAGCAGTTACTCGCCGGGACTAGCGATTGAGCAGTTCTTC. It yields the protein CASSYSPGLAIEQFF.

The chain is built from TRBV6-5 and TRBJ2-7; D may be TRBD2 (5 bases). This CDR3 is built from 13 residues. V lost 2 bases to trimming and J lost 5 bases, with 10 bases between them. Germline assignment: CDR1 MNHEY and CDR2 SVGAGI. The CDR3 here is CASSYERANEQYF. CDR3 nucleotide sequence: TGTGCCAGCAGTTACGAGAGGGCCAACGAGCAGTACTTC.